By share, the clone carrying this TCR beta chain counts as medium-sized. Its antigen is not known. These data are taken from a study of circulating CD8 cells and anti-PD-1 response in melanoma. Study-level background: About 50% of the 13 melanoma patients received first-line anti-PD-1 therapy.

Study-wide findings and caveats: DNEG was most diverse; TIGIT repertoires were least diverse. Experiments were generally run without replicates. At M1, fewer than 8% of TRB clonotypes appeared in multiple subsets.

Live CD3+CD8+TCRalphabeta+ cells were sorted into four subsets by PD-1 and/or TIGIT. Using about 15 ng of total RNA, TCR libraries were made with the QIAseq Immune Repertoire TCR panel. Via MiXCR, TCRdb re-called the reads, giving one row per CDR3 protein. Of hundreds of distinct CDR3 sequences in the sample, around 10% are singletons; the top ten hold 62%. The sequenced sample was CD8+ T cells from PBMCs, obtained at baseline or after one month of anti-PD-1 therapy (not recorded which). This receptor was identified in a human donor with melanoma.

The CDR3 region has the DNA TGTGCCAGCGGTGGGGGCTACGAGCAGTACTTC. Residues: CASGGGYEQYF. The chain has TRBV28 and TRBJ2-7, with D perhaps assigned TRBD1 or TRBD2 (5 bases each). Trimming stripped 8 bases from V and 3 bases from J, with 8 bases between. This CDR3 comprises 11 residues. Germline V gene data show CDR1 as MDHEN and CDR2 as SYDVKM.